A single sample is the source of the 13 T cell receptor beta chains below, sequenced in a study of regulatory T cells in long-lasting Graves disease. Time point defined: persistent/refractory GD, antithyroid drugs over 5 years with positive TRAb. PBMCs were the source of the RNA used for TCR sequencing. Both iRepertoire HTBI primers and Arm-PCR of CDR3 regions were used to build the TCR beta libraries. TCRdb redid the calling of the multiplex PCR reads with MiXCR, one entry per CDR3 protein. The profile shows roughly 490,000 distinct CDR3 sequences, approximately 23% of them singletons. This specimen consisted of peripheral blood mononuclear cells (PBMCs), obtained when the disease was refractory, from a patient treated with antithyroid drugs. The receptors shown here come from a female donor with Graves disease.

There are many counts of this clonotype. Since the CDR3 does not end with the conserved phenylalanine or tryptophan, this likely comes from a read error. V is TRBV6-1 and J is TRBJ2-7; D could derive from TRBD1 or TRBD2 (6 bases each). Germline-derived CDR1 and CDR2 are MNHNS and SASEGT. The CDR3 is 15 residues long. V was clipped by 1 base and J by 0 bases, with 10 bases between them. In DNA, the CDR3 is TGTGCCAGCAGTGAAGGAGGGGGGAGCTCCTACGAGCAGTACTCC. Residues: CASSEGGGSSYEQYS.

The J gene is TRBJ2-5, the V gene TRBV5-1; TRBD1 is a possible D gene (6 bases). Trimming removed 0 bases at V and 3 bases at J, with 12 bases between. This CDR3 comprises 15 residues. Germline assignment: CDR1 SGHRS and CDR2 YFSETQ. DNA for the CDR3: TGCGCCAGCAGCTTGGTCGGGGACACTAAAGAGACCCAGTACTTC. It translates to CASSLVGDTKETQYF.

This clonotype was observed a few times. The rearrangement joins TRBV9 to TRBJ1-2; no firm D call. CDR3 length equals 13 residues. The V end lost 4 bases, the J end lost 2 bases, and 9 bases lay between the germline ends. Germline V gene data show CDR1 as SGDLS and CDR2 as YYNGEE. CDR3 in amino acids: CASSITGNYGYTF. In nucleotides, the CDR3 is TGTGCCAGCAGCATTACCGGGAACTATGGCTACACCTTC.

This clonotype was counted many times. The chain combines TRBV12-3 or TRBV12-4 with TRBJ1-2, with D uncertain. This CDR3 spans 12 amino acids. V lost 6 bases to trimming and J lost 2 bases, with 7 bases between them. The CDR3 coding sequence is TGTGCCAGCAGCCAAATGAACTATGGCTACACCTTC. Translation gives CASSQMNYGYTF.

This clonotype was recorded many times. The chain joins TRBV27 to TRBJ1-5; D remains unclear. Germline V CDR1 and CDR2: MNHEY, SMNVEV (reference sequence). The CDR3 has 13 amino acids. Deletions cut 3 bases from V and 2 bases from J, with 5 bases between. CDR3 sequence (DNA): TGTGCCAGCAGTTTTCCGGGCAATCAGCCCCAGCATTTT. Encoded protein: CASSFPGNQPQHF.

The chain has TRBV4-3 and TRBJ1-6; D is unresolved. This CDR3 is built from 16 residues. CDR1 and CDR2 from the germline V gene are LGHNA and YSLEER. V lost 1 base and J lost 6, with 13 bases in between. Here the CDR3 reads CASSQGYSFRNSPLHF. CDR3 DNA: TGCGCCAGCAGCCAAGGGTACAGCTTTCGTAATTCACCCCTCCACTTT.

This clonotype was detected ten times or more. The V and J genes are TRBV6-1 and TRBJ2-7, with a tentative D call TRBD2 (5 bases). The V gene's germline CDR1 is MNHNS and CDR2 SASEGT. V was cut by 2 bases and J by 3 bases, with 14 bases left in between. The CDR3 contains 15 residues. The CDR3, as DNA: TGTGCCAGCAGTGAAAACAACTCGGGATACTACGAGCAGTACTTC. This sequence encodes CASSENNSGYYEQYF.

There are many counts of this clonotype. The rearrangement uses TRBV5-1 and TRBJ1-2; the match to TRBD1 covers 8 bases. Germline values: CDR1 SGHRS, CDR2 YFSETQ. J lost 9 bases, V lost 6 bases, and 7 bases had no gene match. The length of the CDR3 is 12 residues. CDR3 in amino acids: CASTAGGESYTF. The CDR3 nucleotides are TGCGCCAGCACCGCAGGGGGCGAAAGCTACACCTTC.

This clonotype was counted many times. The chain combines TRBV20-1 with TRBJ2-5, with D possibly TRBD1 on 5 matching bases. The CDR3 contains 13 residues. Germline CDR1 and CDR2: DFQATT and SNEGSKA (reference sequence). V lost 5 bases, J lost 0 bases, and 10 bases lay in between. DNA for the CDR3: TGCAGTGCTCGACAGCGATACCAAGAGACCCAGTACTTC. Encoded protein: CSARQRYQETQYF.

This clonotype was counted many times. A junction end diverges from the germline sequence, so it may reflect a read error. V usage is TRBV5-1 and J usage is TRBJ1-1; TRBD1 matches at 9 bases. The germline V gene has CDR1 SGHRS and CDR2 YFSETQ. The CDR3 length is 14 residues. The CDR3 DNA reads as TGTGCCAGCAGTGAACAGGGGGCGAACACTGAAGCTTTCTTT. Translating it yields CASSEQGANTEAFF.

This clonotype was counted at least ten times. CDR3 protein: CSAIGVVNTGELFF. In DNA form, the CDR3 reads TGCAGTGCTATCGGGGTTGTGAACACCGGGGAGCTGTTTTTT. This rearrangement joins TRBV20-1 to TRBJ2-2; possible D gene TRBD2, 5 bases. The CDR3 runs to 14 residues. Germline assignment: CDR1 DFQATT and CDR2 SNEGSKA (reference sequence). V lost 4 bases to trimming and J lost 1 base, with 10 bases between them.

As regards this clonotype: Compared with germline, one end of the junction differs, possibly owing to a read error. The gene calls are TRBV2 and TRBJ2-6; 7 positions match TRBD2. This CDR3 has 16 residues. Germline V gives CDR1 SNHLY, CDR2 FYNNEI. This chain's CDR3 is CASSSGGGSGANVPTF. The CDR3 DNA is TGTGCCAGCAGTTCTGGCGGGGGATCTGGGGCCAACGTCCCGACTTTC.

This clonotype was detected ten times or more. The rearrangement links TRBV20-1 to TRBJ2-4; 7 bases agree with TRBD1. The CDR3 is 17 residues long. Trimming removed 3 bases from V and 0 bases from J; junction bases left unmatched: 11. CDR1 is DFQATT and CDR2 is SNEGSKA in the germline V gene (reference sequence). The DNA for the CDR3 is TGCAGTGCTAGTCCCCCGTTGGGACAGCTAGCCAAAAACATTCAGTACTTC. This codes for CSASPPLGQLAKNIQYF.